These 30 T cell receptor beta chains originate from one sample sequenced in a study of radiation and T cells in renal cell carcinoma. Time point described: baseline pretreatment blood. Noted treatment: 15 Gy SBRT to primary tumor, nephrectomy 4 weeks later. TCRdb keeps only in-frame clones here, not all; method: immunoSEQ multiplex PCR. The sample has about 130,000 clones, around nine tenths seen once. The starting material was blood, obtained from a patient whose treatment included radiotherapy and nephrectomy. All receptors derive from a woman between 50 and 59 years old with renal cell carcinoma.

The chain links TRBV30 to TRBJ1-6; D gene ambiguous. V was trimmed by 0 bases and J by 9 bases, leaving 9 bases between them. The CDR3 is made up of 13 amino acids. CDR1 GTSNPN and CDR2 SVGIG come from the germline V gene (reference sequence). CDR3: CAWSVGQLSPLHF. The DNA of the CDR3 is TGTGCCTGGAGTGTAGGGCAGCTTTCACCCCTCCACTTT.

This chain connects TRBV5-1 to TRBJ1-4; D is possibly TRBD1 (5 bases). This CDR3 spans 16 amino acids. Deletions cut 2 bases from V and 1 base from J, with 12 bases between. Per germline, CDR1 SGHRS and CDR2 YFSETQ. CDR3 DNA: TGCGCCAGCAGCTTCGGTAGACAGCTAACTAATGAAAAACTGTTTTTT. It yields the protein CASSFGRQLTNEKLFF.

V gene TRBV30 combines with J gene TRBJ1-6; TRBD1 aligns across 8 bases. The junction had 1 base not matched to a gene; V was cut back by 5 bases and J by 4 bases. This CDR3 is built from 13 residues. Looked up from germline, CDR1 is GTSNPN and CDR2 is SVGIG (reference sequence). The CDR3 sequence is CAWDRGYNSPLHF. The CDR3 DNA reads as TGTGCCTGGGACAGGGGATATAATTCACCCCTCCACTTT.

The CDR3 sequence: CASSLPTGSYEQYF. The CDR3 bases are TGTGCCAGCAGCCTCCCGACAGGGTCCTACGAGCAGTACTTC. The chain links TRBV7-2 to TRBJ2-7, with 7 nucleotides matching TRBD1. This CDR3 is built from 14 residues. The V segment lost 5 bases and the J segment 1 base; nucleotides outside the gene matches: 5. The germline V gene has CDR1 SGHTA and CDR2 FQGNSA.

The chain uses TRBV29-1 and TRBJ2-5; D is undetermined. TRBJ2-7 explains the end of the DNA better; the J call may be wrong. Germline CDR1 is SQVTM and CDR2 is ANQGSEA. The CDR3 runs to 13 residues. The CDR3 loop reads CSVEEVGTYEQYF. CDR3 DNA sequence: TGCAGCGTTGAAGAGGTGGGCACCTACGAGCAGTACTTC.

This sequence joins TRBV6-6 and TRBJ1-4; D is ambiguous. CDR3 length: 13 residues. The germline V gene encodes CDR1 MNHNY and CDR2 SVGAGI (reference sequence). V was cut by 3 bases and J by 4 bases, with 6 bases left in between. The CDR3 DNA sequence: TGTGCCAGCAGTTATGGACGTAATGAAAAACTGTTTTTT. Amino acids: CASSYGRNEKLFF.

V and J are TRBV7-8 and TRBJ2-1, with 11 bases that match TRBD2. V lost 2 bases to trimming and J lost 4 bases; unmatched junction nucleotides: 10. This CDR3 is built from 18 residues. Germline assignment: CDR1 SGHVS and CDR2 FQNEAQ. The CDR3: CASSLWLVAGGKYNEQFF. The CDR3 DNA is TGTGCCAGCAGCTTATGGTTGGTAGCGGGGGGGAAATACAATGAGCAGTTCTTC.

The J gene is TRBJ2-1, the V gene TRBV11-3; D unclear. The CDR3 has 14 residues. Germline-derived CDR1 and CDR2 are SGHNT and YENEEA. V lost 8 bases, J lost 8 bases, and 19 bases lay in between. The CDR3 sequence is CASGLGGASDEQFF. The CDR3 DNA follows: TGTGCCAGCGGTCTGGGCGGCGCCTCCGATGAGCAGTTCTTC.

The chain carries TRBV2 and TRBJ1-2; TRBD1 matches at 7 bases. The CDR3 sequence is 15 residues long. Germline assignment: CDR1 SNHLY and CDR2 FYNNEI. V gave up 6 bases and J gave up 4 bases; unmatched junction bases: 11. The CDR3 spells CASRGQTHGFYGYTF. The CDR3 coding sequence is TGTGCCAGCAGGGGACAGACCCATGGCTTCTATGGCTACACCTTC.

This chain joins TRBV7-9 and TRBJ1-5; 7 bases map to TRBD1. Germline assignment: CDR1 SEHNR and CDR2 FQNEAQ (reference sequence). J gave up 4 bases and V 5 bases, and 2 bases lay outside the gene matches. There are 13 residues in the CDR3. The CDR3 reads CASSLGQNQPQHF. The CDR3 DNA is TGTGCCAGCAGCCTGGGACAGAATCAGCCCCAGCATTTT.

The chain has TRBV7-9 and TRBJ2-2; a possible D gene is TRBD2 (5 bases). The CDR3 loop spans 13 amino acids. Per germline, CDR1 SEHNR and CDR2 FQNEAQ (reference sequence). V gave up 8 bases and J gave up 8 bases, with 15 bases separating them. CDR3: CASLTGSGGELFF. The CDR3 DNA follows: TGTGCCAGCTTAACGGGGTCTGGTGGGGAGCTGTTTTTT.

CDR3 in DNA: TGCGCCAGCAGCCAAGGATCGGGACTAGCGGTAGATACGCAGTATTTT. This codes for CASSQGSGLAVDTQYF. This chain joins TRBV4-1 and TRBJ2-3, with 11 bases identical to TRBD2. The V and J ends lost 1 base and 5 bases, in that order; junction bases with no gene match: 5. CDR1 MGHRA and CDR2 YSYEKL come from the germline V gene. The CDR3 loop spans 16 amino acids.

This chain's CDR3 is CASRRGQLDTEAFF. DNA of the CDR3: TGTGCCAGCAGGCGGGGGCAGTTGGACACTGAAGCTTTCTTT. The genes are TRBV2 and TRBJ1-1; perhaps TRBD1 as D (6 bases). The CDR3 extends over 14 amino acids. Germline lookup yields CDR1 SNHLY and CDR2 FYNNEI. V dropped 6 bases and J dropped 3 bases, with 14 bases sitting between them.

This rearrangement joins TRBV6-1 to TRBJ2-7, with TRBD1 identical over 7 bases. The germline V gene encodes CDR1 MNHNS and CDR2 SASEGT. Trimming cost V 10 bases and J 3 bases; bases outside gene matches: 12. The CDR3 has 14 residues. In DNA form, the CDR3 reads TGTGCCACCTTACCCGGGACAGACCGCTACGAGCAGTACTTC. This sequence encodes CATLPGTDRYEQYF.

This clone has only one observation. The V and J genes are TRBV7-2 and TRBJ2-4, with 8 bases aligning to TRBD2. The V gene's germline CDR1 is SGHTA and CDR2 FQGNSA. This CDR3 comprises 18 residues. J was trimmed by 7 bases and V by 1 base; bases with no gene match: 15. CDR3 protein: CASSLGSGLVNRGNIQYF. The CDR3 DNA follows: TGTGCCAGCAGCTTAGGGTCGGGACTAGTCAACCGGGGGAACATTCAGTACTTC. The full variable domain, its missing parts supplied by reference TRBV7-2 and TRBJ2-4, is GAGVSQSPSNKVTEKGKDVELRCDPISGHTALYWYRQSLGQGLEFLIYFQGNSAPDKSGLPSDRFSAERTGGSVSTLTIQRTQQEDSAVYLCASSLGSGLVNRGNIQYFGAGTRLSVL.

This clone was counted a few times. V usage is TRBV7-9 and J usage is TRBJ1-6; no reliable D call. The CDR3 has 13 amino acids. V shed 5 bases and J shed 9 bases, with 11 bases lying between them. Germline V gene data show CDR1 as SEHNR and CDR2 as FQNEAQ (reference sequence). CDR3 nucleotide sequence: TGTGCCAGCAGCCTCCAACAATCTTCACCCCTCCACTTT. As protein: CASSLQQSSPLHF.

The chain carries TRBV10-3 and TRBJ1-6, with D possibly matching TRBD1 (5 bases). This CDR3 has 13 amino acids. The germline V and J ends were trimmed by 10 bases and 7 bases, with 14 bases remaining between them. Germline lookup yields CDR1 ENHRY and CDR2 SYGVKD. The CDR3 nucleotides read TGTGCCACAGGGTGGGGGGGAAATTCACCCCTCCACTTT. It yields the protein CATGWGGNSPLHF.

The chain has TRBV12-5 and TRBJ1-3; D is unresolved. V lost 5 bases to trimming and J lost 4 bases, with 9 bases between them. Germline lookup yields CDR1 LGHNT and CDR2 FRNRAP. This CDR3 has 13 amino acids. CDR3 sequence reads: CASGALRGNTIYF. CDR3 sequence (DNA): TGTGCTAGTGGTGCTCTCAGGGGAAACACCATATATTTT.

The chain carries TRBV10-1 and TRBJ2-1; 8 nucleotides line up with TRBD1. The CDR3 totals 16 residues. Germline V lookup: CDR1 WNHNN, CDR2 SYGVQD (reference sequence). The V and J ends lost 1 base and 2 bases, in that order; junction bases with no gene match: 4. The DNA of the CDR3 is TGCGCCAGCAGTGAGTTCCGGACAGGGACCTACAATGAGCAGTTCTTC. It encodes CASSEFRTGTYNEQFF.

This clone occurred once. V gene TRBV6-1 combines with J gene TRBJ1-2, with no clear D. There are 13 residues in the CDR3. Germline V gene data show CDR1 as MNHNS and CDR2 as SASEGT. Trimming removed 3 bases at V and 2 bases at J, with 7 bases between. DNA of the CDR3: TGTGCCAGCAGTGACAATGGAAACTATGGCTACACCTTC. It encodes CASSDNGNYGYTF.

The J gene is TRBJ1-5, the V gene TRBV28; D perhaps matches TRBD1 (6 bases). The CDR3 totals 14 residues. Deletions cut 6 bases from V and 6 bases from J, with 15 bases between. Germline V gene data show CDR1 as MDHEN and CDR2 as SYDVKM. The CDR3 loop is CASRLPGEGQPQHF. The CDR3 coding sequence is TGTGCCAGCAGGCTCCCAGGGGAAGGTCAGCCCCAGCATTTT.

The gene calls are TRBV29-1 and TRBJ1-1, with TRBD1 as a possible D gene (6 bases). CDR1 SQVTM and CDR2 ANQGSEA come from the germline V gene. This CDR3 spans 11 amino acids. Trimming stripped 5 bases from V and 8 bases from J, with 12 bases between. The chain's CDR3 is CSVQGLGEAFF. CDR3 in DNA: TGCAGCGTTCAGGGGTTAGGGGAAGCTTTCTTT.

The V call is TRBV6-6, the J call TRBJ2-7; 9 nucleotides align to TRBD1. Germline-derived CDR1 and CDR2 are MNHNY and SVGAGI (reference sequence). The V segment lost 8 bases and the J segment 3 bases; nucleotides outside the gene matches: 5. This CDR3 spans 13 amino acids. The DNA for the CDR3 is TGTGCCAGCGGTAAGACAGGGGGCTACGAGCAGTACTTC. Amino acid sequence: CASGKTGGYEQYF.

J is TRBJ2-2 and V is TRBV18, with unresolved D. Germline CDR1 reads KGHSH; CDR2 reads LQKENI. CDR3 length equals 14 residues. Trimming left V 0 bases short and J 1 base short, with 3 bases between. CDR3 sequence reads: CASSPPVNTGELFF. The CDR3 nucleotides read TGTGCCAGCTCACCACCGGTGAACACCGGGGAGCTGTTTTTT.

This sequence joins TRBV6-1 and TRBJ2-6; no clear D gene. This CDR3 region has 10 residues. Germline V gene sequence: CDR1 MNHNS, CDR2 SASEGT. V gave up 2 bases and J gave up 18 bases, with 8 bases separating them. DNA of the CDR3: TGTGCCAGCAGTGAAATGACCAAGACTTTC. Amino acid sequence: CASSEMTKTF.

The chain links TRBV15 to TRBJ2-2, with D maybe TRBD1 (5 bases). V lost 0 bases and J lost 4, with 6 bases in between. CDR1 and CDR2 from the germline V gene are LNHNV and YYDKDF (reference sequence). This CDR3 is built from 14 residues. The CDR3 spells CATSRERGTGELFF. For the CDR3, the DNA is TGTGCCACCAGCAGAGAAAGGGGCACCGGGGAGCTGTTTTTT.

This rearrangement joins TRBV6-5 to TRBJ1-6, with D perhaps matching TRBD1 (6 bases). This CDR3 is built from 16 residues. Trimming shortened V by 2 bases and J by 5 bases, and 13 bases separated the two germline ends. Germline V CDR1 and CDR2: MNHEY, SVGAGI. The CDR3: CASSYRRGLDNSPLHF. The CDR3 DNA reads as TGTGCCAGCAGTTACCGCAGGGGTTTAGATAATTCACCCCTCCACTTT.

The DNA of the CDR3 is TGTGCCAGCAGCACCGCCCTCGGCCCCAAGAGACACTACGAGCAGTACTTC. This encodes CASSTALGPKRHYEQYF. The chain has TRBV7-8 and TRBJ2-7; D is unclear. V was trimmed by 5 bases and J by 3 bases, leaving 23 bases between them. The CDR3 runs to 17 residues. From germline, CDR1 is SGHVS and CDR2 FQNEAQ.

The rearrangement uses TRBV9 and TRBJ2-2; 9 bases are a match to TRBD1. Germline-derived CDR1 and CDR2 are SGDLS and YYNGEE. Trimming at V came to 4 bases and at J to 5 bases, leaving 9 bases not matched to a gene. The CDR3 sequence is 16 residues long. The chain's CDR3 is CASSPTGQGFTGELFF. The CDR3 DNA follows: TGTGCCAGCAGCCCAACGGGACAGGGATTTACCGGGGAGCTGTTTTTT.

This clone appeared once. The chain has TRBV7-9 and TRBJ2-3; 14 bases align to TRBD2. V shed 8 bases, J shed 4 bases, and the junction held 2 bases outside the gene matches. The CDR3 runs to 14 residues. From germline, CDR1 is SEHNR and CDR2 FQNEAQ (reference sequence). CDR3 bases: TGTGCCAGCGGACTAGCGGGGGGTCCAGATACGCAGTATTTT. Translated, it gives CASGLAGGPDTQYF.